This passage covers 10 T cell receptor beta chains from one sample sequenced in a study of cytomegalovirus exposure and HLA in healthy donors. Researchers ran the PCR with 60 Vbeta and 13 Jbeta primers. Using immunoSEQ multiplex PCR, the repertoire was profiled, and TCRdb retains in-frame clones only, with some absent. Seen here are under 75,000 clones, 86% observed once, and the top ten hold approximately 1.9%. Sequenced input: PBMCs. These receptors came from a woman between 25 and 40 years old in good health and CMV-seronegative.

This clone was counted once. The chain has TRBV27 and TRBJ1-2, with 10 bases fitting TRBD1. CDR1 MNHEY and CDR2 SMNVEV come from the germline V gene (reference sequence). This CDR3 spans 14 amino acids. The V segment lost 5 bases and the J segment 4 bases; nucleotides outside the gene matches: 4. In DNA, the CDR3 is TGTGCCAGCAGTATTCGGGACAGGGGCTATGGCTACACCTTC. Amino acids: CASSIRDRGYGYTF.

The chain joins TRBV4-1 to TRBJ1-1; D may be TRBD1 (5 bases). The CDR3 extends over 14 amino acids. Trimming pared 0 bases from V and 3 bases from J, leaving 8 bases between. Germline V gene sequence: CDR1 MGHRA, CDR2 YSYEKL. The CDR3 loop is CASSQEGVYTEAFF. CDR3 nucleotide sequence: TGCGCCAGCAGCCAAGAAGGGGTATACACTGAAGCTTTCTTT.

The chain is built from TRBV7-2 and TRBJ1-5; D possibly corresponds to TRBD1 (6 bases). Germline CDR1 and CDR2: SGHTA and FQGNSA. Trimming pared 5 bases from V and 11 bases from J, leaving 19 bases between. CDR3 size: 14 residues. The CDR3 sequence: CASSLDSVVSAQHF. The CDR3 nucleotides read TGTGCCAGCAGCCTGGACAGCGTGGTGTCGGCCCAGCATTTT. Combining the CDR3 with reference TRBV7-2 and TRBJ1-5 gives the whole variable domain GAGVSQSPSNKVTEKGKDVELRCDPISGHTALYWYRQSLGQGLEFLIYFQGNSAPDKSGLPSDRFSAERTGGSVSTLTIQRTQQEDSAVYLCASSLDSVVSAQHFGDGTRLSIL.

This clone was observed once. The chain couples TRBV6-5 to TRBJ2-3; 10 bases align to TRBD2. Germline trimming cut 5 bases from V and 3 bases from J; bases unmatched to any gene: 2. CDR1 is MNHEY and CDR2 is SVGAGI in the germline V gene. The CDR3 length is 14 residues. The CDR3 is CASSEGLATDTQYF. Written as DNA, the CDR3 is TGTGCCAGCAGTGAGGGACTAGCGACAGATACGCAGTATTTT.

The V gene is TRBV11-2, the J gene TRBJ2-7; weak D call: TRBD1 (6 bases). CDR3 length: 16 amino acids. V dropped 1 base and J dropped 3 bases, with 16 bases sitting between them. The germline gives CDR1 SGHAT, CDR2 FQNNGV. The CDR3 protein is CASSLGRDRSFYEQYF. CDR3 bases: TGTGCCAGCAGCTTAGGGCGCGACAGGTCCTTCTACGAGCAGTACTTC.

The chain recombines TRBV7-2 with TRBJ2-7; possible D gene TRBD1, 6 bases. The CDR3 is 14 amino acids. The germline CDR1 and CDR2 sequences are SGHTA and FQGNSA. V was pared by 1 base and J by 2 bases, with 9 bases between. CDR3 protein: CASSLGGRTYEQYF. CDR3 nucleotides: TGTGCCAGCAGCTTAGGGGGGCGAACCTACGAGCAGTACTTC.

V is TRBV11-3 and J is TRBJ2-1; D is perhaps TRBD1 (5 bases). V lost 2 bases and J 3 bases, leaving 11 bases between the germline ends. This CDR3 is built from 15 residues. The germline V gene encodes CDR1 SGHNT and CDR2 YENEEA. The CDR3 region is CASSLTQGRYNEQFF. The DNA for the CDR3 is TGTGCCAGCAGCTTAACGCAGGGCCGCTACAATGAGCAGTTCTTC.

The chain couples TRBV9 to TRBJ2-3, with D possibly matching TRBD2 (6 bases). Trimming took off 5 bases at V and 0 bases at J, with 19 bases between the two ends. Germline lookup yields CDR1 SGDLS and CDR2 YYNGEE. This CDR3 is built from 17 residues. The CDR3, as DNA: TGTGCCAGCAGAAGGGTCCTGCGGGGAGATAGCACAGATACGCAGTATTTT. Protein product: CASRRVLRGDSTDTQYF.

The chain recombines TRBV7-3 with TRBJ2-1; D might be TRBD2 (7 bases). The CDR3 is 15 amino acids. Germline-derived CDR1 and CDR2 are SGHTA and FQGTGA. V was clipped by 2 bases and J by 7 bases, with 15 bases between them. CDR3 sequence (DNA): TGTGCCAGCAGCTTAGGGGGGGGCGGGAGTAATGAGCAGTTCTTC. Its translation is CASSLGGGGSNEQFF.

V usage is TRBV7-2 and J usage is TRBJ2-1, with TRBD1 identical over 7 bases. Trimming removed 5 bases from V and 6 bases from J; junction bases left unmatched: 7. The germline V gene encodes CDR1 SGHTA and CDR2 FQGNSA. The CDR3 is 14 residues long. CDR3 sequence: CASSLRAGGNEQFF. The CDR3 DNA is TGTGCCAGCAGCCTTAGGGCAGGGGGCAATGAGCAGTTCTTC.